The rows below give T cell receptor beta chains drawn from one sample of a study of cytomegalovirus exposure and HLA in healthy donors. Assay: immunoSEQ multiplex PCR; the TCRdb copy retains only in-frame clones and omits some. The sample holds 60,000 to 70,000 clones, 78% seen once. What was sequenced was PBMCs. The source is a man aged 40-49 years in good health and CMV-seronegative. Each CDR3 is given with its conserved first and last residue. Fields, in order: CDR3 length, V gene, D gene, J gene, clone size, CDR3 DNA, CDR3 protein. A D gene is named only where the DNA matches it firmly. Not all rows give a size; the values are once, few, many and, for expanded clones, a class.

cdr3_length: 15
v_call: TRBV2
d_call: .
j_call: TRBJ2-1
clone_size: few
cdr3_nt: TGTGCCAGCAGACACAGGGTCCTTTCCTACAATGAGCAGTTCTTC
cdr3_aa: CASRHRVLSYNEQFF

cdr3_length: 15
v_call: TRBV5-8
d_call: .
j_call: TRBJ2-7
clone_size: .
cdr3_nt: TGTGCCAGCAGCGGGCGGACTTACAGTTCCTACGAGCAGTACTTC
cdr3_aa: CASSGRTYSSYEQYF

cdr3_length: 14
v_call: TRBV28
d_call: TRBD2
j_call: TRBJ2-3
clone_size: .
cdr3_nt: TGTGCCAGCAGTTCCCCGGGAGGGGTCAATACGCAGTATTTT
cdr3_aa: CASSSPGGVNTQYF

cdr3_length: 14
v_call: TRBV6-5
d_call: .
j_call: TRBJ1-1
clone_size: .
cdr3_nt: TGTGCCAGCAGTTACAGGCAGGAGAACACTGAAGCTTTCTTT
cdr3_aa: CASSYRQENTEAFF

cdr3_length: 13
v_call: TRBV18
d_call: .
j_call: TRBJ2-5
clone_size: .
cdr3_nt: TGTGCCAGCTCAGGTGCGCTGGAAGAGACCCAGTACTTC
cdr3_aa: CASSGALEETQYF

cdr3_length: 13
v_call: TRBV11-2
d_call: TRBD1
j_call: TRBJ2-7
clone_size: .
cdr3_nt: TGTGCCAGCAGCTCTGACAGGGTGGTCGAGCAGTACTTC
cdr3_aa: CASSSDRVVEQYF

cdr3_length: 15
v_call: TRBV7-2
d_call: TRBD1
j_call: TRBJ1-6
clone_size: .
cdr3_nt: TGTGCCAGCAGCTTAAGTTCAGGGGGTAATTCACCCCTCCACTTT
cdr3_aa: CASSLSSGGNSPLHF

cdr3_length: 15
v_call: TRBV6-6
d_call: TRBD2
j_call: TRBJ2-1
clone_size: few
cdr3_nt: TGTGCCAGCAGTACCACTAGCGGAGCGTACAATGAGCAGTTCTTC
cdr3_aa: CASSTTSGAYNEQFF

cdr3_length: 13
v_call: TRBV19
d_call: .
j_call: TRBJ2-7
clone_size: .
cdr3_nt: TGTGCCAGTAGTATTGGCGGGGAATACGAGCAGTACTTC
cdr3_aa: CASSIGGEYEQYF

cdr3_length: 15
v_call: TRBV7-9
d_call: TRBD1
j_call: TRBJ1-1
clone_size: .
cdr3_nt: TGTGCCAGCAGCACCGGGACAGGGGGATACACTGAAGCTTTCTTT
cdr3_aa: CASSTGTGGYTEAFF

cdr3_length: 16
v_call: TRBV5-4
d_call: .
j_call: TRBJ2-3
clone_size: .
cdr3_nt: TGTGCCAGCAGCTTGTCTGTGGGGGCCCCCACAGATACGCAGTATTTT
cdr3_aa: CASSLSVGAPTDTQYF

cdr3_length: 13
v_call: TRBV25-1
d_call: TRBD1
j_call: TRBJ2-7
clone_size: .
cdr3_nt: TGTGCCAGCGCTTTCAGGGACAGGGCGCGACAGTACTTC
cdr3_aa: CASAFRDRARQYF

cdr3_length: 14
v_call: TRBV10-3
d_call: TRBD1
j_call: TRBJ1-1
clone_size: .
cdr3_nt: TGTGCCATCAGCCAGGACAGGGTGAACACTGAAGCTTTCTTT
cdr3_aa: CAISQDRVNTEAFF

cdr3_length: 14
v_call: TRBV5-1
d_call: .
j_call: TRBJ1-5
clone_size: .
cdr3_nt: TGCGCCAGCAGCTTGGACTATAGCAATCAGCCCCAGCATTTT
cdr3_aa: CASSLDYSNQPQHF

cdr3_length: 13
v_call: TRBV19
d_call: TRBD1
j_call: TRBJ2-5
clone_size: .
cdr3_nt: TGTGCCAGTGGGTCGACAGGGGTTGAGACCCAGTACTTC
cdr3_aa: CASGSTGVETQYF

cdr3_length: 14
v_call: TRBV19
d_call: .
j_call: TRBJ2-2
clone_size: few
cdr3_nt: TGTGCCAGTAGTATCCCCCGAGACACCGGGGAGCTGTTTTTT
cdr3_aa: CASSIPRDTGELFF

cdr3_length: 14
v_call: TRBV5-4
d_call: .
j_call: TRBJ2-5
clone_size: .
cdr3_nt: TGTGCCAGCAGCTTGGGGGGAGTTAAAGAGACCCAGTACTTC
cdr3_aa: CASSLGGVKETQYF

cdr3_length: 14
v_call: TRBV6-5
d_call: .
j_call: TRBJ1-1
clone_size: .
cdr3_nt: TGTGCCAGCAGAAGCGTTCTTCAGAAAATTGAAGCTTTCTTT
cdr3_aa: CASRSVLQKIEAFF

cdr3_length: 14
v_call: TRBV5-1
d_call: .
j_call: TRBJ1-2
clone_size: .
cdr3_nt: TGCGCCAGCAGCTTGGTGGAGGGGAGCTATGGCTACACCTTC
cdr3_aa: CASSLVEGSYGYTF

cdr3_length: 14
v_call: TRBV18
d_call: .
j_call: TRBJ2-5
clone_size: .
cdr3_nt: TGTGCCAGCTCGCCCGCTAGAGATCAAGAGACCCAGTACTTC
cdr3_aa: CASSPARDQETQYF

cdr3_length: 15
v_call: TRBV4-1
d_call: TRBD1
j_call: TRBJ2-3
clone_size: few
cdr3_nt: TGCGCCAGCAGCCAAGGAGGACAGGGGACAGATACGCAGTATTTT
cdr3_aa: CASSQGGQGTDTQYF

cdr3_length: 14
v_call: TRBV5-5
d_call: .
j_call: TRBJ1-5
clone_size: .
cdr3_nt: TGTGCCAGCGGTCTCACAGGGAGCAATCAGCCCCAGCATTTT
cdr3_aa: CASGLTGSNQPQHF

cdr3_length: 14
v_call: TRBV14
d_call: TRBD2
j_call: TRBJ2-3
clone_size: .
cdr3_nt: TGTGCCAGCAGCCAAGGTAGCGGGGTGGTCACGCAGTATTTT
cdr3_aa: CASSQGSGVVTQYF

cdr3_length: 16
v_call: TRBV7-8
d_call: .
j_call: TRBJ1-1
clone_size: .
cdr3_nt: TGTGCCAGCAGCCGCCGGACAGCCGGCGGAAACACTGAAGCTTTCTTT
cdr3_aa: CASSRRTAGGNTEAFF

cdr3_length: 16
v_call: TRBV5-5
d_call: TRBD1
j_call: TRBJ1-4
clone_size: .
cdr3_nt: TGTGCCAGCAGCTCGGGGGACAGCGCCACTAATGAAAAACTGTTTTTT
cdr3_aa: CASSSGDSATNEKLFF

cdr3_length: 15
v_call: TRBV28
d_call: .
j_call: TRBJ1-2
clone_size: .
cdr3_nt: TGTGCCAGCAGTTTTGAGTTCGGGACAAGGTATGGCTACACCTTC
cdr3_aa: CASSFEFGTRYGYTF

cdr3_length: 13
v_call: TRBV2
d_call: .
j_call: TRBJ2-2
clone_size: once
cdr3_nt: TGTGCCAGCTCGCTAGTGAACACCGGGGAGCTGTTTTTT
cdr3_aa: CASSLVNTGELFF

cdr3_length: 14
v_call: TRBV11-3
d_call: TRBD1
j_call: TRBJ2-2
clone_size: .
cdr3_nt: TGTGCCAGCAGCCTAGGGGGCGCCGGCGGGGAGCTGTTTTTT
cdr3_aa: CASSLGGAGGELFF

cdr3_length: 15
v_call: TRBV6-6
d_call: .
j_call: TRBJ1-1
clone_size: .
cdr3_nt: TGTGCCAGCAGTTACACGGGGGGCGGAAACACTGAAGCTTTCTTT
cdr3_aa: CASSYTGGGNTEAFF